The clone carrying this T cell receptor beta chain was found a few times. Trimming took off 6 bases at V and 0 bases at J, with 18 bases between the two ends. CDR1 ENHRY and CDR2 SYGVKD come from the germline V gene. The CDR3 has 16 amino acids. This sample stems from a study of T-cell reconstitution after alpha-beta-depleted transplantation in children. Preparation of the TCRbeta library involved a method that used unique molecular identifiers. MiXCR was run by TCRdb on the PCR reads, yielding one entry per CDR3 protein. The sample holds fewer than 550,000 distinct CDR3 sequences, around 10% seen once.

Sequenced here: PBMCs, mostly from graft donor cells, sampled 180 days after TCRalphabeta/CD19-depleted stem cell transplant. The chain couples TRBV10-3 to TRBJ2-7; no clear D. The sequence derives from a female patient between 2 and 15 years old who had a stem cell transplant for aplastic anemia, so the T cells may come from the graft donor. CDR3 in DNA: TGTGCCATCAGGGGCCTTACTCAGCGCGACTCCTACGAGCAGTACTTC. This codes for CAIRGLTQRDSYEQYF.